The 15 T cell receptor beta chains presented below share a single source sample, sequenced in a study of cytomegalovirus exposure and HLA in healthy donors. PCR was performed using 60 Vbeta and 13 Jbeta primers. TCRdb's table, derived via immunoSEQ multiplex PCR, lists solely in-frame clones and lacks some. Altogether 140,000 or so clones are present, around 72% being singletons, with the ten largest covering 3.5% to 5%. The sequenced sample consisted of PBMCs. Receptors were obtained from a man aged 18 to 30 in good health and CMV-seropositive.

CDR3: CASSSRDREYEQYF. CDR3 DNA sequence: TGTGCCAGCAGTAGCCGGGACAGGGAGTACGAGCAGTACTTC. The gene calls are TRBV27 and TRBJ2-7; 9 bases match TRBD1. J lost 4 bases, V lost 5 bases, and 6 bases had no gene match. Germline V gives CDR1 MNHEY, CDR2 SMNVEV (reference sequence). The CDR3 consists of 14 residues.

The chain is built from TRBV6-1 and TRBJ2-5; D gene unclear. The V end was cut by 2 bases, the J end by 5 bases, with 21 bases between. CDR1 is MNHNS, CDR2 SASEGT, per germline. The CDR3 has 17 amino acids. The DNA for the CDR3 is TGTGCCAGCAGTGAATCGCGTCTTTCAGGCGCCAGGGAGACCCAGTACTTC. Encoded protein: CASSESRLSGARETQYF.

This chain connects TRBV6-4 to TRBJ2-1; 9 bases map to TRBD1. CDR1 is MRHNA, CDR2 SNTAGT, per germline. CDR3 length: 15 residues. Germline trimming cut 3 bases from V and 7 bases from J; bases unmatched to any gene: 7. CDR3 DNA: TGTGCCAGCAGTGAAGGGACAGGGAGTGGTAATGAGCAGTTCTTC. It is translated as CASSEGTGSGNEQFF.

The V call is TRBV29-1, the J call TRBJ2-5, with 7 bases that match TRBD2. This CDR3 spans 12 amino acids. Germline lookup yields CDR1 SQVTM and CDR2 ANQGSEA. Germline trimming cut 4 bases from V and 4 bases from J; bases unmatched to any gene: 3. The CDR3 spells CSVVTSVETQYF. CDR3 DNA: TGCAGCGTTGTTACTAGCGTAGAGACCCAGTACTTC. The full variable domain, with the rest looked up from reference TRBV29-1 and TRBJ2-5, is SAVISQKPSRDICQRGTSLTIQCQVDSQVTMMFWYRQQPGQSLTLIATANQGSEATYESGFVIDKFPISRPNLTFSTLTVSNMSPEDSSIYLCSVVTSVETQYFGPGTRLLVL.

This clone was seen a single time. The chain is built from TRBV5-1 and TRBJ2-7; TRBD1 matches at 11 bases. V lost 4 bases and J lost 2; bases outside the gene matches: 2. The CDR3 sequence is 14 residues long. Germline assignment: CDR1 SGHRS and CDR2 YFSETQ. The CDR3 sequence: CASSAGQGAYEQYF. DNA of the CDR3: TGCGCCAGCAGCGCGGGACAGGGGGCCTACGAGCAGTACTTC.

This chain connects TRBV7-9 to TRBJ2-7; 9 positions agree with TRBD2. J gave up 2 bases and V 1 base, and 6 bases lay outside the gene matches. The CDR3 runs to 16 residues. Germline loops: CDR1 SEHNR, CDR2 FQNEAQ (reference sequence). For the CDR3, the DNA is TGTGCCAGCAGCTTAGATCGGTCTAGCGGGGCCTACGAGCAGTACTTC. Its protein is CASSLDRSSGAYEQYF.

J is TRBJ2-3 and V is TRBV7-6; TRBD1 matches at 8 bases. After removal of 5 bases from V and 2 bases from J, the junction contained 6 bases not matched to a gene. CDR1 is SGHVS and CDR2 is FNYEAQ in the germline V gene. The CDR3 has 15 amino acids. The CDR3 region has the DNA TGTGCCAGCAGCACACGGACAGGGCACACAGATACGCAGTATTTT. This gives the protein CASSTRTGHTDTQYF. The variable domain in full, with the rest retrieved from reference TRBV7-6 and TRBJ2-3, is GAGVSQSPRYKVTKRGQDVALRCDPISGHVSLYWYRQALGQGPEFLTYFNYEAQQDKSGLPNDRFSAERPEGSISTLTIQRTEQRDSAMYRCASSTRTGHTDTQYFGPGTRLTVL.

This chain joins TRBV23-1 and TRBJ2-5; maybe TRBD1 (6 bases). TRBV23-1 is known as an ORF, though its function is uncertain. The CDR3 covers 16 residues. The germline V and J ends were trimmed by 0 bases and 1 base, with 12 bases remaining between them. For the CDR3, the DNA is TGCGCCAGCAGTCAATCGAACAGGGCGATCCAAGAGACCCAGTACTTC. Translating gives CASSQSNRAIQETQYF.

The sample holds a few counts of this clone. This sequence joins TRBV10-3 and TRBJ1-5, with TRBD1 identical over 7 bases. Germline V gene lookup returns CDR1 ENHRY and CDR2 SYGVKD. The CDR3 is 13 residues long. V shed 5 bases and J 5 bases; nucleotides not matched to a gene: 3. The CDR3 sequence: CAISTDRDQPQHF. CDR3 DNA: TGTGCCATCAGTACAGACAGGGATCAGCCCCAGCATTTT.

The rearrangement joins TRBV2 to TRBJ2-3, with 7 nucleotides matching TRBD2. The CDR3 runs 14 residues. Germline V gives CDR1 SNHLY, CDR2 FYNNEI. Unmatched junction bases numbered 5, after V lost 0 bases and J lost 8 bases. This CDR3 is CASSEALVAGTQYF. CDR3 sequence (DNA): TGTGCCAGCAGTGAAGCGTTGGTAGCGGGTACGCAGTATTTT.

The J gene is TRBJ1-1, the V gene TRBV19; D is uncertain. Trimming left V 9 bases short and J 8 bases short, with 16 bases between. Looked up from germline, CDR1 is LNHDA and CDR2 is SQIVND (reference sequence). This CDR3 has 12 residues. The CDR3 region has the DNA TGTGCCAGCTGCCGGGTTGGCACGGAAGCTTTCTTT. As protein: CASCRVGTEAFF.

This rearrangement joins TRBV29-1 to TRBJ2-7; unclear D gene. Germline assignment: CDR1 SQVTM and CDR2 ANQGSEA. The CDR3 extends over 12 amino acids. V shed 4 bases and J shed 2 bases, with 9 bases lying between them. As DNA, the CDR3 is TGCAGCGTTGGTAGCCCCACCTACGAGCAGTACTTC. Encoded protein: CSVGSPTYEQYF.

The gene calls are TRBV6-5 and TRBJ2-7; D perhaps matches TRBD2 (6 bases). The CDR3 contains 13 residues. CDR1 is MNHEY and CDR2 is SVGAGI in the germline V gene. Trimming took 4 bases from V and 3 from J, leaving 10 bases between them. This CDR3 reads CASSCSRGYEQYF. The CDR3, as DNA: TGTGCCAGCAGTTGCTCGCGGGGCTACGAGCAGTACTTC.

In this sample, this clone turned up a few times. The chain combines TRBV18 with TRBJ2-5, with 9 bases matching TRBD1. The V and J ends lost 6 bases and 5 bases, in that order; junction bases with no gene match: 4. This CDR3 region has 13 residues. The germline V gene encodes CDR1 KGHSH and CDR2 LQKENI. CDR3 DNA: TGTGCCAGCTCCTCAGGACAGGGGGAGACCCAGTACTTC. Its translation: CASSSGQGETQYF.

The V and J genes are TRBV5-1 and TRBJ2-3, with D possibly matching TRBD2 (6 bases). V was pared by 1 base and J by 5 bases, with 14 bases between. CDR3 length: 15 residues. The germline V gene encodes CDR1 SGHRS and CDR2 YFSETQ. The CDR3 sequence is CASSLRAEGKDTQYF. CDR3 in DNA: TGCGCCAGCAGCTTGCGGGCGGAGGGTAAAGATACGCAGTATTTT.